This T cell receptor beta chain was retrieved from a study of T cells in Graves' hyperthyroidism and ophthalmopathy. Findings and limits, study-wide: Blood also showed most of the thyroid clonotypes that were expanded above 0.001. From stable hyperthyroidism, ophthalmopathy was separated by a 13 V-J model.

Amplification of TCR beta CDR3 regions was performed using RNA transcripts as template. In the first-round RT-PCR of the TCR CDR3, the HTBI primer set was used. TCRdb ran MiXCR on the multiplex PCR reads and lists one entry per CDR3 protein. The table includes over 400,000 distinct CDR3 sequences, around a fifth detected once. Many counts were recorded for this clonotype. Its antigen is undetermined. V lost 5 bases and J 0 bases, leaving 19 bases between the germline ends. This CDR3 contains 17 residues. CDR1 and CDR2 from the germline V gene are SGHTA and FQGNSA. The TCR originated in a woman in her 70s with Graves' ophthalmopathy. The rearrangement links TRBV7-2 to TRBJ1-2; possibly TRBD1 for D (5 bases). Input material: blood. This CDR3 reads CASSGRSGPWTNYGYTF. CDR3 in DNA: TGTGCCAGCAGCGGCCGATCGGGACCGTGGACTAACTATGGCTACACCTTC.